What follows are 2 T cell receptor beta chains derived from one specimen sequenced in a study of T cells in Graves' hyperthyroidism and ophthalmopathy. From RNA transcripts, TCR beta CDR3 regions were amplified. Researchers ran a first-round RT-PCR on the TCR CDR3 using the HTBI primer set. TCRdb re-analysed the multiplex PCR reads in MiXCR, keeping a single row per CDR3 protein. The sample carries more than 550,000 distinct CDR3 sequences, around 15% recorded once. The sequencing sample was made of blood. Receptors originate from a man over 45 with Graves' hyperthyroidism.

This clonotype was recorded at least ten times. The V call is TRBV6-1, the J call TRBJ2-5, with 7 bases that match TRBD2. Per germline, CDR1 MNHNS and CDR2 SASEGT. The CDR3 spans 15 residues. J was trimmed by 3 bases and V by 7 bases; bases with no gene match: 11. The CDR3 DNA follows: TGTGCCAGCACCGACCTACTAGCGAATAAAGAGACCCAGTACTTC. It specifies CASTDLLANKETQYF.

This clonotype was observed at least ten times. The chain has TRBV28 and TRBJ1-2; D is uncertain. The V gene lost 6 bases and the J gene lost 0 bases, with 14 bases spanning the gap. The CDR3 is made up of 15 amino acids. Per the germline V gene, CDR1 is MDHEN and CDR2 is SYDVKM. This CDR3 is CASRSTDGANYGYTF. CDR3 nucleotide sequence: TGTGCCAGCAGATCAACTGACGGAGCTAACTATGGCTACACCTTC.